Each of the 9 T cell receptor beta chains below was sequenced from the same sample in a study of T cells after yellow fever vaccination. Using its own MiXCR run on the 5' RACE reads, TCRdb lists one record per CDR3 protein. The sample consists of roughly 170,000 distinct CDR3 sequences, 9.3% of them appearing once. The sample was CD8+ T cells sorted from PBMCs, taken 45 days after the yellow fever booster vaccination. Receptors originate from a man aged 18 to 29 who received the YFV17D yellow fever vaccine.

This clonotype was counted at least ten times. V gene TRBV5-6 combines with J gene TRBJ2-5, with 9 bases lining up with TRBD2. With 0 bases clipped from V and 1 base from J, the junction kept 4 bases outside the gene matches. The germline gives CDR1 SGHDT, CDR2 YYEEEE. This CDR3 comprises 16 residues. Written as DNA, the CDR3 is TGTGCCAGCAGCTTGGCTAGCGGGATTCCCCAAGAGACCCAGTACTTC. Translating it yields CASSLASGIPQETQYF.

In this sample, this clonotype is medium-sized. V and J are TRBV6-2 or TRBV6-3 and TRBJ2-2; unclear D gene. V was shortened by 2 bases and J by 3 bases, with 7 bases between the two germline ends. The germline V gene has CDR1 MNHEY and CDR2 SVGEGT. This CDR3 spans 14 amino acids. The CDR3 DNA sequence: TGTGCCAGCAGTTACCTTACAGACACCGGGGAGCTGTTTTTT. Translating gives CASSYLTDTGELFF.

This clonotype has more than one count but fewer than ten. This chain links TRBV12-3 or TRBV12-4 with TRBJ2-3, with D perhaps matching TRBD2 (6 bases). Trimming removed 3 bases from V and 2 bases from J, with 12 bases in between. This CDR3 has 15 residues. The CDR3 DNA follows: TGTGCCAGCAGTTTGAGTGGGGGGATCACAGATACGCAGTATTTT. Translation gives CASSLSGGITDTQYF.

The chain couples TRBV7-3 to TRBJ2-3, with D tentatively TRBD2 (6 bases). The V end lost 2 bases, the J end lost 1 base, and 10 bases lay between the germline ends. The germline V gene encodes CDR1 SGHTA and CDR2 FQGTGA. This CDR3 contains 15 residues. As DNA, the CDR3 is TGTGCCAGCAGCTTAGGGGCTAGCGGCACAGATACGCAGTATTTT. Translated: CASSLGASGTDTQYF.

This clonotype was seen repeatedly, ten times or more. V is TRBV6-1 and J is TRBJ1-1; 7 bases align to TRBD1. Germline CDR1 is MNHNS and CDR2 is SASEGT. This CDR3 has 11 amino acids. The V and J ends lost 6 bases and 5 bases, in that order; junction bases with no gene match: 0. CDR3 DNA: TGTGCCAGCAGCAGGGGGACTGAAGCTTTCTTT. Its protein product is CASSRGTEAFF.

This chain joins TRBV20-1 and TRBJ2-4; D possibly matches TRBD1 or TRBD2 (5 bases each). The CDR3 is 16 residues long. Trimming removed 2 bases from V and 0 bases from J, with 14 bases in between. The V gene's germline CDR1 is DFQATT and CDR2 SNEGSKA (reference sequence). The CDR3 DNA reads TGCAGTGCTAGACACACCGGGACGGAAGCCAAAAACATTCAGTACTTC. Its translation: CSARHTGTEAKNIQYF.

This clonotype was counted ten times or more. This rearrangement joins TRBV11-2 to TRBJ1-1; D may be TRBD1 (5 bases). The CDR3 consists of 16 residues. Trimming took 1 base from V and 4 from J, leaving 16 bases between them. The germline CDR1 and CDR2 sequences are SGHAT and FQNNGV. In DNA form, the CDR3 reads TGTGCCAGCAGCTTAGGAAGTCAGGGTCGTGGCACTGAAGCTTTCTTT. Its protein is CASSLGSQGRGTEAFF.

This clonotype was counted at least ten times. V usage is TRBV12-3 or TRBV12-4 and J usage is TRBJ2-7; D perhaps matches TRBD1 (6 bases). The CDR3 runs 15 residues. V lost 2 bases to trimming and J lost 3 bases, with 14 bases between them. CDR3 DNA: TGTGCCAGCAGTTTACTCGGGCAGGGGATCTACGAGCAGTACTTC. Translated: CASSLLGQGIYEQYF.

This chain connects TRBV4-2 to TRBJ1-1; D is unresolved. Trimming took off 1 base at V and 5 bases at J, with 8 bases between the two ends. This CDR3 is built from 13 residues. Germline lookup yields CDR1 LGHNA and CDR2 YNFKEQ. The CDR3 here is CASSQGFLTEAFF. CDR3 bases: TGTGCCAGCAGCCAAGGATTCCTTACTGAAGCTTTCTTT.